Listed below are T cell receptor beta chains from one sample, sequenced in a study of blood T cell repertoires in COVID-19. The assay was immunoSEQ multiplex PCR, and TCRdb's table has in-frame clones only and misses some. The sample records approximately 50,000 clones, approximately 80% being singletons. The sequencing sample was made of peripheral blood. The receptors originated from a man aged 70-80 years with active or convalescent COVID-19. Both conserved end residues are part of each CDR3. D genes are given only for firm matches. Some rows mark clone size as missing; the rest say once, few, many or name a class of expanded clone.

J: TRBJ2-3; D: .; size: once; V: TRBV5-1; DNA: TGCGCCAGCAGACAGGGATCCACAGATACGCAGTATTTT; CDR3: CASRQGSTDTQYF
J: TRBJ2-1; D: TRBD2; size: .; V: TRBV6-5; DNA: TGTGCCAGTTGGACTAGCGGGGGGTACAATGAGCAGTTCTTC; CDR3: CASWTSGGYNEQFF
J: TRBJ1-3; D: TRBD1; size: .; V: TRBV6-5; DNA: TGTGCCAGCAGTTACTCGTCAGGGGGCCAAGACACCATATATTTT; CDR3: CASSYSSGGQDTIYF
J: TRBJ2-1; D: TRBD2; size: .; V: TRBV7-2; DNA: TGTGCCAGCAGCTTAGATCTTGTTAGCGGGGGTAATGAGCAGTTCTTC; CDR3: CASSLDLVSGGNEQFF
J: TRBJ1-1; D: .; size: few; V: TRBV6-5; DNA: TGTGCCAGCTCTGGGCGGAACACTGAAGCTTTCTTT; CDR3: CASSGRNTEAFF
J: TRBJ1-1; D: .; size: .; V: TRBV12-5; DNA: TGTGCTAGTGGTTTGGTATCTAGGACTGAAGCTTTCTTT; CDR3: CASGLVSRTEAFF
J: TRBJ2-3; D: TRBD1; size: once; V: TRBV7-3; DNA: TGTGCCAGCAGACCCGGGACAGATACAGATACGCAGTATTTT; CDR3: CASRPGTDTDTQYF
J: TRBJ1-5; D: TRBD1; size: few; V: TRBV12-3/TRBV12-4; DNA: TGTGCCAGCAGAGGGACAGGCAATCAGCCCCAGCATTTT; CDR3: CASRGTGNQPQHF
J: TRBJ1-3; D: TRBD1; size: .; V: TRBV19; DNA: TGTGCCGCACAGGGGTTTGGAAACACCATATATTTT; CDR3: CAAQGFGNTIYF
J: TRBJ1-2; D: TRBD1; size: .; V: TRBV28; DNA: TGTGCCAGCAGTTTATACCCAGACAGGGGCTATGGCTACACCTTC; CDR3: CASSLYPDRGYGYTF
J: TRBJ2-3; D: .; size: .; V: TRBV18; DNA: TGTGCCAGCTCAGTAGGGGCGGCAGATACGCAGTATTTT; CDR3: CASSVGAADTQYF
J: TRBJ2-5; D: TRBD2; size: few; V: TRBV7-9; DNA: TGTGCCAGCAGCTCGAGCGGGACGCGGACGCAAGAGACCCAGTACTTC; CDR3: CASSSSGTRTQETQYF
J: TRBJ1-6; D: .; size: .; V: TRBV11-1; DNA: TGTGCCAGCAGCCTACAGGGATATAATTCACCCCTCCACTTT; CDR3: CASSLQGYNSPLHF
J: TRBJ2-7; D: .; size: .; V: TRBV2; DNA: TGTGCCAGCACCCCCCAGACGGGTCCCTACGAGCAGTACTTC; CDR3: CASTPQTGPYEQYF
J: TRBJ1-1; D: .; size: .; V: TRBV7-9; DNA: TGTGCCAGCAGCACGCGTGCGGTTTCGAACACTGAAGCTTTCTTT; CDR3: CASSTRAVSNTEAFF
J: TRBJ2-2; D: TRBD2; size: .; V: TRBV5-1; DNA: TGCGCCAGCAGCGGAAGCCGGGGGGAAAGCGGGGAGCTGTTTTTT; CDR3: CASSGSRGESGELFF
J: TRBJ2-1; D: TRBD1; size: .; V: TRBV7-9; DNA: TGTGCCAGCAGCTTAGATGGGACAGGGGCCTACAATGAGCAGTTCTTC; CDR3: CASSLDGTGAYNEQFF
J: TRBJ2-4; D: TRBD2; size: .; V: TRBV2; DNA: TGTGCCAGCAGTGAAGCCGGAGCGGGGGTAGGAAACATTCAGTACTTC; CDR3: CASSEAGAGVGNIQYF
J: TRBJ2-3; D: TRBD2; size: .; V: TRBV9; DNA: TGTGCCAGCAGCGTAGGAGGCGGCGGGGGGCTTACCACAGATACGCAGTATTTT; CDR3: CASSVGGGGGLTTDTQYF
J: TRBJ2-5; D: .; size: .; V: TRBV11-3; DNA: TGTGCCAGCAGCTTCGACAGTCAAGAGACCCAGTACTTC; CDR3: CASSFDSQETQYF
J: TRBJ1-4; D: TRBD1; size: few; V: TRBV24-1; DNA: TGTGCCACCAGTGGACAGGGTGGGGAAAAACTGTTTTTT; CDR3: CATSGQGGEKLFF
J: TRBJ1-5; D: TRBD1; size: .; V: TRBV6-2/TRBV6-3; DNA: TGTGCCAGCAGCAACGGACAGGGGGCAGGTCAGCCCCAGCATTTT; CDR3: CASSNGQGAGQPQHF
J: TRBJ1-6; D: TRBD1; size: .; V: TRBV3-1/TRBV3-2; DNA: TGTGCCAGCAGCAAGGAACAGGGGATCTATAATTCACCCCTCCACTTT; CDR3: CASSKEQGIYNSPLHF
J: TRBJ2-5; D: TRBD1; size: .; V: TRBV7-3; DNA: TGTGCCAGCAGCCCGGACAGGGGGCAAGAGACCCAGTACTTC; CDR3: CASSPDRGQETQYF
J: TRBJ1-3; D: TRBD1; size: .; V: TRBV9; DNA: TGTGCCAGCAGCGTAGGTGGGACAGCGGGAAACACCATATATTTT; CDR3: CASSVGGTAGNTIYF
J: TRBJ2-2; D: TRBD1; size: .; V: TRBV11-1; DNA: TGTGCCAGCAGCTTAGGGACAGGGGGGAACACCGGGGAGCTGTTTTTT; CDR3: CASSLGTGGNTGELFF
J: TRBJ1-2; D: .; size: .; V: TRBV6-5; DNA: TGTGCCAGCAGTCCGACAGTTCACTATGGCTACACCTTC; CDR3: CASSPTVHYGYTF
J: TRBJ2-2; D: .; size: .; V: TRBV7-2; DNA: TGTGCCAGCAGCTTAGCGGGGGCTGACACCGGGGAGCTGTTTTTT; CDR3: CASSLAGADTGELFF
J: TRBJ2-5; D: .; size: .; V: TRBV6-1; DNA: TGTGCCAGCAGTGATTTCGGAGAGACCCAGTACTTC; CDR3: CASSDFGETQYF
J: TRBJ1-4; D: .; size: few; V: TRBV10-3; DNA: TGTGCCATCAGTGAGTCTGACAGGGAAAAACTGTTTTTT; CDR3: CAISESDREKLFF
J: TRBJ1-1; D: TRBD1; size: .; V: TRBV7-3; DNA: TGTGCCAGCAGCTCGCAGGGGGCGCCGGGGTCGAGCACTGAAGCTTTCTTT; CDR3: CASSSQGAPGSSTEAFF
J: TRBJ2-5; D: TRBD2; size: .; V: TRBV3-1/TRBV3-2; DNA: TGTGCCAGCAGCTCGCGGTACGGGACTAGCGGATTAGAGACCCAGTACTTC; CDR3: CASSSRYGTSGLETQYF
J: TRBJ2-5; D: .; size: .; V: TRBV2; DNA: TGTGCCAGCAGTGAACTGTCGGAGCAAGAGACCCAGTACTTC; CDR3: CASSELSEQETQYF
J: TRBJ1-3; D: .; size: .; V: TRBV28; DNA: TGTGCCAGCAGTCCCCCGACAGTAAACTCTGGAAACACCATATATTTT; CDR3: CASSPPTVNSGNTIYF
J: TRBJ1-2; D: TRBD1; size: .; V: TRBV7-2; DNA: TGTGCCAGCAGCCCCGATGCCCCTTGGACAGGGGATACCTATGGCTACACCTTC; CDR3: CASSPDAPWTGDTYGYTF
J: TRBJ1-2; D: .; size: .; V: TRBV29-1; DNA: TGCAGCGTTGTCAAGGACTCACACTTC; CDR3: CSVVKDSHF
J: TRBJ2-5; D: .; size: .; V: TRBV7-2; DNA: TGTGCCAGCGCGCTTGCGGGGCCCCAAGAGACCCAGTACTTC; CDR3: CASALAGPQETQYF
J: TRBJ2-5; D: TRBD1; size: few; V: TRBV28; DNA: TGTGCCAGCAAACTGGACAGGGCGGAGACCCAGTACTTC; CDR3: CASKLDRAETQYF
J: TRBJ1-6; D: .; size: few; V: TRBV4-3; DNA: TGCGCCAGCAGCCAAGTCCGCGGCGGGAACTCCTATAATTCACCCCTCCACTTT; CDR3: CASSQVRGGNSYNSPLHF
J: TRBJ1-5; D: TRBD1; size: .; V: TRBV19; DNA: TGTGCCAGTAGTATAGCGACAGGGCCTATTCAGCCCCAGCATTTT; CDR3: CASSIATGPIQPQHF
J: TRBJ2-5; D: TRBD2; size: few; V: TRBV4-1; DNA: TGCGCCAGCAGCCAAGGCCTTTTTAGCGGGAGGGAAGAGACCCAGTACTTC; CDR3: CASSQGLFSGREETQYF
J: TRBJ1-5; D: .; size: .; V: TRBV19; DNA: TGTGCCAGTAGCGGGGTGCCGGTGGGCAGGGGTAATCAGCCCCAGCATTTT; CDR3: CASSGVPVGRGNQPQHF
J: TRBJ2-5; D: .; size: few; V: TRBV6-1; DNA: TGTGCCAGCAGTGAAGCGGGGGCGAGAGAGACCCAGTACTTC; CDR3: CASSEAGARETQYF
J: TRBJ2-1; D: TRBD2; size: .; V: TRBV11-2; DNA: TGTGCCAGCAGCTTAGTGCGGGGGGGATACAATGAGCAGTTCTTC; CDR3: CASSLVRGGYNEQFF
J: TRBJ1-4; D: TRBD1; size: few; V: TRBV15; DNA: TGTGCCACCAGCTCTGGACAGGGGGATGAAAAACTGTTTTTT; CDR3: CATSSGQGDEKLFF
J: TRBJ2-7; D: .; size: few; V: TRBV15; DNA: TGTGCCACCAGCAATTCAGGGTTCGGGTACGAGCAGTACTTC; CDR3: CATSNSGFGYEQYF
J: TRBJ1-3; D: TRBD1; size: .; V: TRBV4-3; DNA: TGCGCCAGCAGCCACTCTCCGGGACAGGGGGCGGGAAACACCATATATTTT; CDR3: CASSHSPGQGAGNTIYF
J: TRBJ1-1; D: TRBD1; size: .; V: TRBV6-2/TRBV6-3; DNA: TGTGCCAGCAGTTACCCCAGGACAGGGCGTAGTACTGAAGCTTTCTTT; CDR3: CASSYPRTGRSTEAFF
J: TRBJ1-1; D: .; size: .; V: TRBV27; DNA: TGTGCCAGCAGTCTTCTCGACAGGCAAGGCGAAGCTTTCTTT; CDR3: CASSLLDRQGEAFF
J: TRBJ2-4; D: .; size: once; V: TRBV10-3; DNA: TGTGCCATCAGTGACGAGGCCGCCAAAAACATTCAGTACTTC; CDR3: CAISDEAAKNIQYF
J: TRBJ1-1; D: .; size: .; V: TRBV3-1/TRBV3-2; DNA: TGTGCCAGCAGCCAAGAGCCAGGGAACACTGAAGCTTTCTTT; CDR3: CASSQEPGNTEAFF
J: TRBJ1-2; D: .; size: .; V: TRBV5-1; DNA: TGCGCCAGCAGCTTGGACAGAAGTGGCTACACCTTC; CDR3: CASSLDRSGYTF
J: TRBJ2-1; D: TRBD2; size: .; V: TRBV6-5; DNA: TGTGCCAGCAGTTACTCTGGGAGGGACCATGAGCAGTTCTTC; CDR3: CASSYSGRDHEQFF